Described below is a single T cell receptor beta chain sequence and its context. Its antigen is unidentified. The sample originates from a study of blood T cells in healthy people across ages. General study findings and limits: Long-lived donors exceeded aged donors in naive CD4+ cells and diversity.

The second PCR ran about 6 to 12 cycles with a sample-barcoded 5' primer and J-beta primers. Each cDNA molecule was tagged by a template-switch adaptor that had 12 random nucleotides. TCRdb reprocessed the 5' RACE reads with MiXCR, giving one entry per CDR3 protein. This sample carries more than 700,000 distinct CDR3 sequences, about 53% of them seen once, and the ten largest clones take 41%. Those donating, healthy Caucasian individuals from Russia, were aged about 6 to 95. Samples had at least 7 million PBMCs isolated from them. V was trimmed by 4 bases and J by 14 bases, leaving 22 bases between them. The length of the CDR3 is 14 residues.

V and J are TRBV12-3 or TRBV12-4 and TRBJ2-3; D perhaps matches TRBD1 (5 bases). The receptor's source is an elderly man in good health. The sequenced sample consisted of blood. CDR3 nucleotides: TGTGCCAGCAGTTCCCGACAGTGGAACAGATACGCGTATTTT. Protein product: CASSSRQWNRYAYF.